This TCR beta chain was identified in a study of blood T cell repertoires in COVID-19. Background on the study: Spain, Italy and the United States supplied samples that represented acute and convalescent COVID-19. Nucleic acid was either cDNA or gDNA, and it came from T cells, B-cell-depleted T cells, or PBMCs.

Original methodology: The authors estimated nucleated cell counts from reference gene primer amplification. Assay: immunoSEQ multiplex PCR; the TCRdb copy retains only in-frame clones and omits some. Clonal size and the V and J genes are those of that table, whereas D and trimming came from the DNA. Of 150,000 to 200,000 clones in the sample, 92% were seen once. This CDR3 comprises 14 residues. Trimming left V 6 bases short and J 6 bases short, with 15 bases between. Germline V gene lookup returns CDR1 MNHEY and CDR2 SVGAGI. Followed longitudinally, the Seattle patients had been enrolled during active infection. This clone was recorded only once.

The sample comprised peripheral blood. The clonotype comes from a man aged 25-40 years with COVID-19, enrolled during active disease. This chain joins TRBV6-5 and TRBJ1-5; no reliable D call. CDR3: CASSPRGVRQPQHF. The CDR3 DNA reads TGTGCCAGCAGCCCCCGGGGAGTCCGTCAGCCCCAGCATTTT.